This T cell receptor beta chain was retrieved from a study of blood T cells in healthy people across ages (dated by TCRdb to about 2015). A note on the overall study: In model experiments, template switching captured roughly one uniquely barcoded TCR beta cDNA molecule for every two T cells. Donors were grouped into four age groups: young (average about 15 years), middle-aged (39), aged (over 55) and long-lived (just over 80). The study measured age-related changes in TCR beta repertoire diversity using deep sequencing normalized with unique cDNA molecular identifiers. The study analyzed two additional independent replicas of 1 million unique cDNA reads from the same blood draw for two donors, one aged 18 to 30 and one aged 80 or older. Broad study findings and their caveats: A strong correlation was found between observed TCR beta diversity and the percentage of naive T cells measured by flow cytometry. Observed TCR beta diversity per million T cells fell roughly linearly with age, and a significant reduction was already apparent by age around 36. Donor CMV infection status was unknown, potentially confounding age-related changes in expanded clonotypes. Since profiling was done on bulk unsorted PBMCs, naive and antigen-experienced compartments could not be conclusively compared. Compared with the aged group, more naive CD4+ T cells, fewer expanded clones and increased TCR diversity were shown by the long-lived group, suggesting age selection. Estimates of total diversity based on one million sequenced T cells were regarded as lower bounds and as underestimates.

Sequences LGHNA (CDR1) and YNFKEQ (CDR2) are obtained from the germline V gene. V and J lose 0 bases and 4 bases, and a span of 12 bases separates them. CDR3 length: 15 amino acids, cysteine to phenylalanine. The DNA shown is the 45-base CDR3, in frame from base 1. Systemically healthy Caucasian individuals from Russia, approximately 39 in total and aged 6 to 90 years, were included as donors. Each donor gave 8.5 to 10 milliliters of peripheral blood, collected into EDTA-treated Vacutainer tubes. Ficoll-Paque density-gradient centrifugation was used to isolate PBMCs, with at least 7 million obtained per sample. Total RNA was extracted from PBMCs with Trizol reagent, with at least 6 micrograms obtained per sample. For every donor, an aliquot of PBMCs went through flow cytometry to measure the percentages of naive CD45RAhigh/CD27high T cells. Library generation was performed with 5' RACE. The instrument was an Illumina HiSeq 2500. A second roughly 6 to 12 cycle PCR used a sample-barcoded 5' primer and a J-beta primer mix. A unique molecular identifier was introduced onto each TCR beta cDNA molecule by a template-switch 5' adaptor carrying 12 random nucleotides. Each sample yielded at least 3 million CDR3-containing paired-end reads. First-strand cDNA was synthesized from all RNA with the Mint cDNA synthesis kit, primed by a TRBC-specific oligonucleotide. Following uracil-DNA glycosylase treatment, all cDNA underwent a first 18-cycle PCR with the universal primers M1SS and BC2_uni_R. The authors processed their data as follows. For normalization, 1 million high-quality reads, each with a distinct molecular identifier, were randomly selected from each sample. Reads sharing molecular identifiers were discarded rather than binned into consensus sequences. CDR3 identification, clonotype clustering and error correction used MiTCR with a Q25 quality threshold and the strictest error-elimination algorithm. Lower-bound total TCR beta diversity was estimated with a nonparametric unseen species model using Euler transformation. TCRdb took the public reads, trimmed them with fastp at Q25, ran MiXCR for clone calling and kept in-frame beta chains. Each CDR3 protein gets just one entry, which takes the most common genes and DNA from the rows behind it. TCRdb's processing, not the authors', yielded these V and J calls. This sample lists about 840,000 distinct CDR3 sequences; almost 30% were detected once. The ten largest clones capture about 9.4% of the sample.

Details on this clonotype: Its specific antigen is unknown. The sample holds no much larger clone one base away, and base qualities are not on file.

This sample was also put to use in a study of T cells of mothers and their children. The other study reports the following: The donors were nine systemically healthy Caucasian individuals, made up of three mothers and their six children. cDNA synthesis used all of the extracted RNA, with about 1.5 ug of RNA in each 15 ul reaction. In the second PCR, the M1S primer introduced both the sample barcodes and 2-4 random nucleotides. Over 8 million TCR beta CDR3 reads came from each mother, compared with 3.3 million or so reads from each child. Thymic selection shapes the output of TCR recombination in a similar way in related and unrelated pairs, and inherited differences have a minor effect. Normalized repertoire overlap in related mother-child pairs was always slightly higher than in unrelated mother-child pairs, but the difference was never significant. No persistent microchimeric T cell clones were detected, at a sensitivity of approximately 90 clones per million clonotypes. Deep NGS was used in the study to compare the TCR beta repertoires of mothers and children and to look for features that separate related mother-child pairs from unrelated individuals. The mean age was about 37 +/- 4 years for the mothers and approximately 11 +/- 4 years for the children. Libraries were sequenced on Illumina HiSeq 2000 with 100+100 nt paired-end reads after adapter ligation with NEBNext reagents. To prevent cross-contamination, the mother and child libraries were prepared one month apart and sequenced in separate runs. For each donor, between roughly 500,000 and 2,200,000 distinct TCR beta clonotypes were identified. Naive TCR beta clonotypes were estimated from low-frequency clonotypes matched to each donor's FACS-determined naive share, without sorting.

This TCR derives from a woman aged 35 to 49 in good health. The sequencing input was blood. The V and J segments used are TRBV4-2 and TRBJ1-2, and TRBD1 may be the D gene, going by 5 matching bases. The sequence in DNA is TGTGCCAGCAGCCAAGATAGGACACGGACCTATGGCTACACCTTC. It translates as CASSQDRTRTYGYTF.